The rows below give T cell receptor beta chains drawn from one sample of a study of T cells after yellow fever vaccination. In TCRdb, the 5' RACE reads were re-called with MiXCR into one record per CDR3 protein. The sample has 150,000 to 200,000 distinct CDR3 sequences, around 9.3% seen once. The starting material was CD8+ T cells sorted from PBMCs, obtained 45 days after the yellow fever booster vaccination. The receptors derive from a man aged 18 to 35 who received the YFV17D yellow fever vaccine. CDR3s include the opening cysteine and the closing phenylalanine or tryptophan. The order of the fields is V gene, J gene, clone size, D gene, CDR3 protein, CDR3 DNA. The D gene is left open where the match is weak. The size field is filled for only some rows; it gives once, few, many or a size class.

>TRBV7-3|TRBJ2-1|-|TRBD2
CASSPAGGDEQFF
TGTGCCAGCAGCCCCGCCGGGGGGGATGAGCAGTTCTTC
>TRBV5-1|TRBJ1-1|few|-
CASSRGWNTEAFF
TGCGCCAGCAGTAGGGGTTGGAACACTGAAGCTTTCTTT
>TRBV4-1|TRBJ2-2|-|TRBD1
CASSLKPWTGDTGELFF
TGCGCCAGCAGCCTCAAACCTTGGACAGGGGACACCGGGGAGCTGTTTTTT
>TRBV18|TRBJ2-1|few|TRBD2
CASSVATSQDNEQFF
TGTGCCAGCTCAGTTGCGACTAGCCAAGACAATGAGCAGTTCTTC
>TRBV28|TRBJ2-2|few|-
CASSLLGVDTGELFF
TGTGCCAGCAGTTTACTGGGGGTCGACACCGGGGAGCTGTTTTTT
>TRBV7-6|TRBJ2-2|-|-
CAGGGAATGELFF
TGTGCCGGCGGAGGGGCTGCCACCGGGGAGCTGTTTTTT
>TRBV5-1|TRBJ2-3|-|-
CASSLEELSTDTQYF
TGCGCCAGCAGCTTGGAGGAGCTTAGCACAGATACGCAGTATTTT
>TRBV19|TRBJ1-5|-|-
CASSIVSGSRQPQHF
TGTGCCAGTAGTATAGTTTCGGGGTCTCGTCAGCCCCAGCATTTT
>TRBV18|TRBJ2-5|once|TRBD1
CASSPLPGGEETQYF
TGTGCCAGCTCACCACTACCAGGGGGCGAAGAGACCCAGTACTTC
>TRBV4-3|TRBJ2-7|many|-
CASSQEPGLTYEQYF
TGCGCCAGCAGCCAAGAGCCGGGACTGACTTACGAGCAGTACTTC
>TRBV5-1|TRBJ2-3|-|-
CASSLSRRTDTQYF
TGCGCCAGCAGCTTGTCCAGAAGAACAGATACGCAGTATTTT
>TRBV5-1|TRBJ1-4|-|-
CASSLTVNEKLFF
TGCGCCAGCAGCTTGACAGTTAATGAAAAACTGTTTTTT
>TRBV4-1|TRBJ2-2|few|-
CASSQDLGNRAGELFF
TGCGCCAGCAGCCAAGATCTCGGGAATCGAGCCGGGGAGCTGTTTTTT
>TRBV11-2|TRBJ2-1|few|TRBD2
CASSLMEAGAWEQFF
TGTGCCAGCAGCTTAATGGAAGCGGGGGCATGGGAGCAGTTCTTC
>TRBV6-1|TRBJ2-2|-|-
CASRQKTVNTGELFF
TGTGCCAGCAGGCAGAAAACAGTGAACACCGGGGAGCTGTTTTTT
>TRBV15|TRBJ2-4|-|-
CATSRDLLSTKNIQYF
TGTGCCACCAGCAGAGATCTTTTGAGCACCAAAAACATTCAGTACTTC
>TRBV20-1|TRBJ2-3|-|-
CSARDPGVGRTDTQYF
TGCAGTGCTAGAGATCCGGGGGTAGGGCGCACAGATACGCAGTATTTT
>TRBV4-3|TRBJ2-3|-|-
CASSQEGVRGPDTQYF
TGCGCCAGCAGCCAAGAAGGCGTAAGGGGTCCAGATACGCAGTATTTT
>TRBV5-1|TRBJ2-7|-|-
CASSLAVNTYEQYF
TGCGCCAGCAGCTTAGCGGTAAATACCTACGAGCAGTACTTC
>TRBV9|TRBJ2-7|many|-
CASSGTGWGSEQYF
TGTGCCAGCAGCGGAACCGGATGGGGGTCCGAGCAGTACTTC
>TRBV11-2|TRBJ2-7|few|TRBD1
CASSETDRAYEQYF
TGTGCCAGCAGCGAAACGGACAGGGCCTACGAGCAGTACTTC
>TRBV7-6|TRBJ2-1|-|TRBD2
CASSLAGGGDEQFF
TGTGCCAGCAGCTTAGCGGGGGGGGGTGATGAGCAGTTCTTC
>TRBV28|TRBJ1-2|few|TRBD1
CASTTTGGYGYTF
TGTGCCAGCACCACGACAGGGGGTTATGGCTACACCTTC
>TRBV5-1|TRBJ1-1|few|-
CASRSRGVDTEAFF
TGCGCCAGCAGGTCAAGGGGGGTCGACACTGAAGCTTTCTTT
>TRBV12-3/TRBV12-4|TRBJ2-1|many|TRBD1
CASRQGANEQFF
TGTGCCAGCAGGCAGGGGGCGAATGAGCAGTTCTTC
>TRBV4-3|TRBJ2-2|-|-
CASTIGGTNTGELFF
TGCGCCAGCACCATTGGGGGGACGAACACCGGGGAGCTGTTTTTT
>TRBV11-2|TRBJ2-2|-|TRBD2
CASSLPGGSSRNGELFF
TGTGCCAGCAGCCTGCCCGGGGGGTCCAGCCGCAACGGGGAGCTGTTTTTT
>TRBV7-2|TRBJ2-2|many|-
CASSRGPGNTGELFF
TGTGCCAGCAGCAGAGGGCCAGGGAACACCGGGGAGCTGTTTTTT
>TRBV24-1|TRBJ2-3|-|-
CATSPRDHNTQYF
TGTGCCACCAGTCCTCGGGACCATAATACGCAGTATTTT